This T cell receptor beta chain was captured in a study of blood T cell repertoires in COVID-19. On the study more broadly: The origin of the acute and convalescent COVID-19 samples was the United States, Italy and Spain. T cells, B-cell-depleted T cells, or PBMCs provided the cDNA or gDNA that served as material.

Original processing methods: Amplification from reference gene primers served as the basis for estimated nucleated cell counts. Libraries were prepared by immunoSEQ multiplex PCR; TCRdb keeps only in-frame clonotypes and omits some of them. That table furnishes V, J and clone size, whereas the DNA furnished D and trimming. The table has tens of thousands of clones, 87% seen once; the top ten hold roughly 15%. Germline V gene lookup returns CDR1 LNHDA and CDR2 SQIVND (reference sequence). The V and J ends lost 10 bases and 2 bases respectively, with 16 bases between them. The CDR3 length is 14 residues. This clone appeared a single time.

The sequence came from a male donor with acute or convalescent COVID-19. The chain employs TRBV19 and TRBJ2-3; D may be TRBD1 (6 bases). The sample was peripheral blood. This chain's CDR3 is CATRRHRVTDTQYF. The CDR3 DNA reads TGTGCCACGCGGCGGCACAGGGTCACAGATACGCAGTATTTT.